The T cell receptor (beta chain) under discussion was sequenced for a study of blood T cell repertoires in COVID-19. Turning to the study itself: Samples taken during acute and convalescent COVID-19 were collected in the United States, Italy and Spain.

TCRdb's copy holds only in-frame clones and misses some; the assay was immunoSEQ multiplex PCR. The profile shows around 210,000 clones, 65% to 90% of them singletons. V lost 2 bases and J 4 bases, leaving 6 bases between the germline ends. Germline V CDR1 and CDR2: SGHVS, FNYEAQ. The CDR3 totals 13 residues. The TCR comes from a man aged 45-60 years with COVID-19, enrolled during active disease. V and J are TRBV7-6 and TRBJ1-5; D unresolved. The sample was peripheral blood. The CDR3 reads CASSLSLNQPQHF. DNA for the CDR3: TGTGCCAGCAGCTTATCCCTTAATCAGCCCCAGCATTTT.